The entry below describes one T cell receptor beta chain. The CDR3 runs 11 residues. Trimming pared 7 bases from V and 2 bases from J, leaving 8 bases between. Germline CDR1 and CDR2: SQVTM and ANQGSEA. The source of the sample is a study of multiple sclerosis patients with progressive multifocal leukoencephalopathy. Only in-frame clones appear in the TCRdb table, and some are missing; sequencing was by immunoSEQ multiplex PCR. The repertoire holds more than 30,000 clones, with about 87% as singletons. The time point denotes: time of PML onset. This chain connects TRBV29-1 to TRBJ2-5, with unresolved D. This TCR came from a woman in her thirties or forties with progressive multifocal leukoencephalopathy. The sample in question was PBMCs, obtained from a patient treated with natalizumab. The CDR3 region is CSASPQETQYF. CDR3 coding DNA: TGCAGCGCGTCACCTCAAGAGACCCAGTACTTC.